The next 18 T cell receptor beta chains were all read from a single sample in a study of T cell repertoires in cytomegalovirus infection. Using its own MiXCR run on the reads, TCRdb lists one record per CDR3 protein. The repertoire holds around 530,000 distinct CDR3 sequences, with 26% as singletons. Sequenced input: PBMCs. These receptors were collected from a human donor in good health (CMV status not recorded). Some clones in this sample may be carry-over from other donors' samples.

The CDR3 DNA sequence: TGCGCCAGCAGCCAATCCGGGGGACACACTGAAGCTTTCTTT. It translates to CASSQSGGHTEAFF. The chain is built from TRBV4-3 and TRBJ1-1; perhaps TRBD1 as D (5 bases). The V end lost 2 bases, the J end lost 3 bases, and 10 bases lay between the germline ends. Germline CDR1 LGHNA, CDR2 YSLEER. The CDR3 has 14 amino acids.

The chain links TRBV19 to TRBJ1-2; D unresolved. V was clipped by 3 bases and J by 7 bases, with 21 bases between them. This CDR3 region has 16 residues. Germline V gives CDR1 LNHDA, CDR2 SQIVND (reference sequence). Here the CDR3 DNA reads TGTGCCAGTAGTATCAGTCGGCGGTGGGAGGGAAGTGGCTACACCTTC. Translation gives CASSISRRWEGSGYTF.

This clonotype was observed at least ten times. The gene calls are TRBV12-3 or TRBV12-4 and TRBJ2-1; tentative D call: TRBD1 (6 bases). The ends were cut back, 5 bases at V and 4 bases at J, with 12 bases in the middle. This CDR3 region has 14 residues. This chain's CDR3 is CASSPPGQYNEQFF. CDR3 nucleotide sequence: TGTGCCAGCAGTCCACCCGGACAGTACAATGAGCAGTTCTTC.

In this sample, this clonotype turned up a few times. The chain has TRBV11-2 and TRBJ1-3; TRBD1 matches 9 bases. V was clipped by 5 bases and J by 3 bases; unmatched bases: 8. Germline V gene sequence: CDR1 SGHAT, CDR2 FQNNGV. This CDR3 contains 16 residues. The CDR3 DNA follows: TGTGCCAGCAGCACCGGGACAGGGTACCGTGGAAACACCATATATTTT. It translates to CASSTGTGYRGNTIYF.

The rearrangement uses TRBV6-4 and TRBJ2-1, with D perhaps assigned TRBD1 or TRBD2 (5 bases each). In germline, CDR1 is MRHNA, CDR2 SNTAGT. V was clipped by 0 bases and J by 11 bases, with 14 bases between them. The CDR3 runs 14 residues. CDR3 in DNA: TGTGCCAGCAGTGACTCCCCCGGGACGAGGAAGCAGTTCTTC. It translates to CASSDSPGTRKQFF.

V gene TRBV20-1 combines with J gene TRBJ2-7; the match to TRBD2 covers 9 bases. Germline-derived CDR1 and CDR2 are DFQATT and SNEGSKA (reference sequence). The ends lost 6 bases at V and 9 bases at J; junction bases unmatched: 21. The CDR3 length is 16 residues. The chain's CDR3 is CSATPVGGSGRNRQYF. The CDR3, as DNA: TGCAGTGCCACCCCGGTTGGTGGAAGCGGGAGGAACAGGCAGTACTTC.

The chain is built from TRBV6-6 and TRBJ1-1; D may be TRBD1 (5 bases). The CDR3 is 15 amino acids. The V end lost 2 bases, the J end lost 1 base, and 11 bases lay between the germline ends. Germline V gene data show CDR1 as MNHNY and CDR2 as SVGAGI (reference sequence). The chain's CDR3 is CASSYKVRENTEAFF. CDR3 bases: TGTGCCAGCAGTTACAAGGTCAGGGAGAACACTGAAGCTTTCTTT.

This clonotype was counted at least ten times. V gene TRBV6-1 combines with J gene TRBJ1-5; D is possibly TRBD1 (5 bases). The CDR3 has 15 amino acids. Trimming took 5 bases from V and 6 from J, leaving 17 bases between them. Germline CDR1 and CDR2: MNHNS and SASEGT. The CDR3 DNA reads TGTGCCAGCAGTACAGGACCAGTTCGTGGTCAGCCCCAGCATTTT. Its translation: CASSTGPVRGQPQHF.

This clonotype was counted a single time. The chain is built from TRBV27 and TRBJ1-5, with D possibly matching TRBD1 (5 bases). This CDR3 region has 17 residues. V was clipped by 2 bases and J by 2 bases, with 16 bases between them. In germline, CDR1 is MNHEY, CDR2 SMNVEV (reference sequence). CDR3: CASSLNPTVLRNQPQHF. DNA for the CDR3: TGTGCCAGCAGTTTAAACCCGACAGTCTTGCGCAATCAGCCCCAGCATTTT.

Remarks on this clonotype: A read error may produce the germline difference seen at one junction end. Here the CDR3 reads CASTSQSSGNSIYF. The CDR3 DNA reads as TGTGCCAGTACCTCCCAATCCTCTGGAAACTCCATATATTTT. The V gene is TRBV19, the J gene TRBJ1-3; D is uncertain. CDR1 and CDR2 from the germline V gene are LNHDA and SQIVND (reference sequence). The CDR3 spans 14 residues. Variable domain in full (rest from reference TRBV19 and TRBJ1-3): DGGITQSPKYLFRKEGQNVTLSCEQNLNHDAMYWYRQDPGQGLRLIYYSQIVNDFQKGDIAEGYSVSREKKESFPLTVTSAQKNPTAFYLCASTSQSSGNSIYFGEGSWLTVV.

The V call is TRBV10-3, the J call TRBJ2-5, with D maybe TRBD2 (6 bases). There are 13 residues in the CDR3. Germline CDR1 is ENHRY and CDR2 is SYGVKD. V was pared by 4 bases and J by 3 bases, with 9 bases between. CDR3 sequence (DNA): TGTGCCATCAGTGGGGTAGCGGAAGAGACCCAGTACTTC. Protein product: CAISGVAEETQYF.

The chain joins TRBV7-6 to TRBJ1-2; 9 bases agree with TRBD1. This CDR3 region has 15 residues. Losses at the gene ends were 4 bases for V and 4 bases for J; bases not matched to a gene: 7. CDR1 and CDR2 from the germline V gene are SGHVS and FNYEAQ. The CDR3 DNA sequence: TGTGCCAGCAGCTCATTGACAGGGGGAATCTATGGCTACACCTTC. Translation gives CASSSLTGGIYGYTF.

The chain is built from TRBV7-2 and TRBJ2-3; TRBD2 aligns across 7 bases. CDR3 size: 14 residues. V lost 6 bases and J lost 5; bases outside the gene matches: 8. Germline V lookup: CDR1 SGHTA, CDR2 FQGNSA. CDR3 coding DNA: TGTGCCAGCAGTCGCTATTGGGGGGGAGATACGCAGTATTTT. Its protein is CASSRYWGGDTQYF.

The V call is TRBV10-3, the J call TRBJ2-2; possibly TRBD2 for D (5 bases). The CDR3 spans 14 residues. Trimming left V 5 bases short and J 1 base short, with 8 bases between. Germline V gene data show CDR1 as ENHRY and CDR2 as SYGVKD. CDR3: CAISLAGNTGELFF. The DNA for the CDR3 is TGTGCCATCAGTCTCGCGGGGAACACCGGGGAGCTGTTTTTT.

This rearrangement joins TRBV12-3 or TRBV12-4 to TRBJ2-3; D not resolved. V lost 4 bases, J lost 4 bases, and 6 bases lay in between. The CDR3 is 12 amino acids. DNA for the CDR3: TGTGCCAGCAGTTCTATGTCAGATACGCAGTATTTT. Translated, it gives CASSSMSDTQYF.

V is TRBV19 and J is TRBJ2-7; D remains ambiguous. Trimming took off 6 bases at V and 3 bases at J, with 12 bases between the two ends. There are 13 residues in the CDR3. CDR1 is LNHDA, CDR2 SQIVND, per germline (reference sequence). The CDR3: CASSNTRFYEQYF. DNA of the CDR3: TGTGCCAGTAGCAATACAAGGTTCTACGAGCAGTACTTC. Variable domain in full (rest from reference TRBV19 and TRBJ2-7): DGGITQSPKYLFRKEGQNVTLSCEQNLNHDAMYWYRQDPGQGLRLIYYSQIVNDFQKGDIAEGYSVSREKKESFPLTVTSAQKNPTAFYLCASSNTRFYEQYFGPGTRLTVT.

The genes are TRBV19 and TRBJ1-2; 7 nucleotides agree with TRBD1. V shed 4 bases, J shed 0 bases, and the junction held 2 bases outside the gene matches. CDR1 is LNHDA and CDR2 is SQIVND in the germline V gene (reference sequence). The CDR3 loop spans 14 amino acids. CDR3 coding DNA: TGTGCCAGTAGTACCGACAGGGCTAACTATGGCTACACCTTC. Its protein product is CASSTDRANYGYTF.

This clonotype came up a few times. The V gene is TRBV6-1, the J gene TRBJ2-1; D not certain. The V and J ends lost 2 bases and 9 bases respectively, with 20 bases between them. This CDR3 spans 16 amino acids. CDR1 is MNHNS and CDR2 is SASEGT in the germline V gene. CDR3 DNA sequence: TGTGCCAGCAGTGAAATGATAGGCCCATCAGCCTTTGAGCAGTTCTTC. Translation gives CASSEMIGPSAFEQFF.